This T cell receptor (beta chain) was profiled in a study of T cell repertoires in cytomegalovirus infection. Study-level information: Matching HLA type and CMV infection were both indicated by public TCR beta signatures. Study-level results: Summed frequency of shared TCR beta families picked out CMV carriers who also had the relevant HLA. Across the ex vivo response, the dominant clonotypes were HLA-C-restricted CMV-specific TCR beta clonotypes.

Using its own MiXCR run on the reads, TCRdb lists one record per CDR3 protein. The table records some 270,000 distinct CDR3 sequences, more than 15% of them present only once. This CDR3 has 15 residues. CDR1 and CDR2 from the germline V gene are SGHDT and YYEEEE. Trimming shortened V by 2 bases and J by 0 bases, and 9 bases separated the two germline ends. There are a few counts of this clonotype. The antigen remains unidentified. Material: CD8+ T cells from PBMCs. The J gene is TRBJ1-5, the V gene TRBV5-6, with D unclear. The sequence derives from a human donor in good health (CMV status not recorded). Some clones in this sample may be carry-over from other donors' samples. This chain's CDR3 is CASSLTGSSNQPQHF. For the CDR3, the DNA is TGTGCCAGCAGCTTAACCGGCAGTAGCAATCAGCCCCAGCATTTT.